The source of this T cell receptor (beta chain) is a study of blood T cell repertoires in COVID-19. Study summary: The United States, Italy and Spain were the sources of the acute and convalescent COVID-19 samples. In each case, the material was cDNA or gDNA derived from T cells, B-cell-depleted T cells, or PBMCs.

Per the original methods: Quantification of nucleated cells was approximated via reference gene primer amplification. The data were produced by immunoSEQ multiplex PCR, yet TCRdb's version contains in-frame clones alone and is incomplete. The V and J calls and clone size were taken over from that table, and D and trimming were inferred from the DNA. The data hold about 120,000 clones, with roughly nine tenths observed a single time. The germline V gene encodes CDR1 SNHLY and CDR2 FYNNEI. This CDR3 is 13 amino acids long. Trimming left V 2 bases short and J 0 bases short, with 5 bases between. The receptor was isolated from a man aged 70-80 years with active or convalescent COVID-19. Input material: peripheral blood. This chain joins TRBV2 and TRBJ2-7; weak D call: TRBD1 (5 bases). CDR3 nucleotide sequence: TGTGCCAGCAGTGAAAGGGGCTCCTACGAGCAGTACTTC. Its translation is CASSERGSYEQYF. The variable domain in full, with the rest retrieved from reference TRBV2 and TRBJ2-7, is EPEVTQTPSHQVTQMGQEVILRCVPISNHLYFYWYRQILGQKVEFLVSFYNNEISEKSEIFDDQFSVERPDGSNFTLKIRSTKLEDSAMYFCASSERGSYEQYFGPGTRLTVT.